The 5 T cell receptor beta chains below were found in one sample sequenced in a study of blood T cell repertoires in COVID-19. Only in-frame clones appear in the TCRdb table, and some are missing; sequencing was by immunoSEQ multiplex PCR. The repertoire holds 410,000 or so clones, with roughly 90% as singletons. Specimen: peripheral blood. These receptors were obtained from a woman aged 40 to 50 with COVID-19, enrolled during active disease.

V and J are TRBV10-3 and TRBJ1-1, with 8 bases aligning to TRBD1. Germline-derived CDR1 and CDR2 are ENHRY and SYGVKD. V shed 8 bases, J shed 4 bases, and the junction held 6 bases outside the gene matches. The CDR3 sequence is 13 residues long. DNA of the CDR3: TGTGCCATCGTTCCACAGGGGGGCACTGAAGCTTTCTTT. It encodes CAIVPQGGTEAFF.

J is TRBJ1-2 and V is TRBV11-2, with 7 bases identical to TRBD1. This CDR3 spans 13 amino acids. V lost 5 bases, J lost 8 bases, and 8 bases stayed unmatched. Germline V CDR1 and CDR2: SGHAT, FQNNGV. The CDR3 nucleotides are TGTGCCAGCAGCCCGCGACAGGGAGAGGGCTACACCTTC. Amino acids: CASSPRQGEGYTF.

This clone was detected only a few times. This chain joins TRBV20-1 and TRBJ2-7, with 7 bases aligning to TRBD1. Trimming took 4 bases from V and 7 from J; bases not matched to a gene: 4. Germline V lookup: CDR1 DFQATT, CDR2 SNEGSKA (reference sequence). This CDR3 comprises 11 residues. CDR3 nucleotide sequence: TGCAGTGCTACCAAGGGGGCTGAGCAGTACTTC. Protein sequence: CSATKGAEQYF.

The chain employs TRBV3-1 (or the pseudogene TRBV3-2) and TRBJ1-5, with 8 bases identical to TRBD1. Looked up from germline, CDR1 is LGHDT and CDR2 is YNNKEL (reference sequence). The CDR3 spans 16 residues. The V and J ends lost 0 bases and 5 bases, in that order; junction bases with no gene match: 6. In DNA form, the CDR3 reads TGTGCCAGCAGCCAAGATCGGGGGACAGGACATCAGCCCCAGCATTTT. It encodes CASSQDRGTGHQPQHF.

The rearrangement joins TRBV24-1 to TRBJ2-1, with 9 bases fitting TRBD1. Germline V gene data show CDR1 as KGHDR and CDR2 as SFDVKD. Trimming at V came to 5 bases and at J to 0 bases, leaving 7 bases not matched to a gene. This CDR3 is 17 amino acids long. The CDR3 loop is CATSGTGDPGSYNEQFF. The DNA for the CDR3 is TGTGCCACCAGTGGGACAGGGGACCCGGGCTCCTACAATGAGCAGTTCTTC.